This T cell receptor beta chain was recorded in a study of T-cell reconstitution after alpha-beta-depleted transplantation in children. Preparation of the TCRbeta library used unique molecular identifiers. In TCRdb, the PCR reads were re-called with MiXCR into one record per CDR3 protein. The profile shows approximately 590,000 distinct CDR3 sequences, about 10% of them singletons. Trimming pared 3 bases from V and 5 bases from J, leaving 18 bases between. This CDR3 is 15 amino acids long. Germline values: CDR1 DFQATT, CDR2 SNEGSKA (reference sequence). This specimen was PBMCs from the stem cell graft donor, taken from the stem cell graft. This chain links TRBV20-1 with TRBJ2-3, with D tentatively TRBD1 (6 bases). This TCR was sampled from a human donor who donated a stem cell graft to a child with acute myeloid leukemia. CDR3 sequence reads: CSARDGGNTGDTQYF. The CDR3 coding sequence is TGCAGTGCTAGGGATGGGGGCAATACGGGAGATACGCAGTATTTT.